The sequence of this TCR beta chain was determined in a study of cytomegalovirus exposure and HLA in healthy donors. The PCR ran on 60 Vbeta and 13 Jbeta primers. TCRdb's copy holds only in-frame clones and misses some; the assay was immunoSEQ multiplex PCR. In all, the sample yields some 130,000 clones. The V gene's germline CDR1 is SGHTA and CDR2 FQGTGA. V was trimmed by 5 bases and J by 0 bases, leaving 7 bases between them. The CDR3 totals 13 residues. V gene TRBV7-3 combines with J gene TRBJ1-1; no definite D call. The sample consisted of PBMCs. The sequence was obtained from a man between 18 and 35 years old in good health and CMV-seronegative. The CDR3 region is CASSAQMNTEAFF. CDR3 sequence (DNA): TGTGCCAGCAGCGCTCAGATGAACACTGAAGCTTTCTTT.